This TCR beta chain was recorded in a study of cytomegalovirus exposure and HLA in healthy donors. Study context: In a previous analysis, 100 million to 140 million unique TCR beta sequences were found from about 179 million T cells. Study results and limitations: A later look showed TCR association rates differing by HLA locus, highest for DRB1 and lowest for HLA-C. The later analysis indicated that the majority of CMV-associated TCR beta chains appeared HLA-restricted. A classifier reportedly called cytomegalovirus status with high sensitivity and specificity.

This clone has only a few counts. Antigen specificity is unknown. The PCR had 60 Vbeta and 13 Jbeta primers. The data were produced by immunoSEQ multiplex PCR, yet TCRdb's version contains in-frame clones alone and is incomplete. Of around 100,000 clones listed, less than 80% are singletons. This TCR came from a woman in her thirties in good health and CMV-seronegative. Sequencing was carried out using PBMCs.

Written as DNA, the CDR3 is TGTGCCAGCAGTTTATCCGGTCAAAGGGGTGGCTACACCTTC. Protein product: CASSLSGQRGGYTF. The rearrangement joins TRBV28 to TRBJ1-2, with a possible D match to TRBD1 (5 bases). CDR1 and CDR2 from the germline V gene are MDHEN and SYDVKM. This CDR3 has 14 residues. The V and J ends lost 1 base and 7 bases respectively, with 13 bases between them.